This TCR beta chain was obtained from a study of blood T cell repertoires in COVID-19. In the study overall: In each case, the material was cDNA or gDNA derived from T cells, B-cell-depleted T cells, or PBMCs.

Per germline, CDR1 MNHEY and CDR2 SVGEGT. Losses at the gene ends were 4 bases for V and 5 bases for J; bases not matched to a gene: 13. The length of the CDR3 is 17 residues. Authors' data handling: Reference gene primer amplification gave estimated nucleated cell counts. Profiled with immunoSEQ multiplex PCR; TCRdb holds only in-frame clones, not every one. Clonal size and the V and J genes are those of that table, whereas D and trimming came from the DNA. The sample yields over 45,000 clones, roughly 87% seen once. The sequence came from an older man in a cohort sampled during active COVID-19. The chain combines TRBV6-2 or TRBV6-3 with TRBJ2-1; 8 bases line up with TRBD1. Sequencing was done on a sample of peripheral blood. In DNA form, the CDR3 reads TGTGCCAGCAGTTCTCCACTAGGGACAGGAATTAACAATGAGCAGTTCTTC. This gives the protein CASSSPLGTGINNEQFF.